This entry features one T cell receptor (beta chain) sequence. As yet, its antigen is unknown. Primed by a sample-barcoded 5' primer and a J-beta primer mix, a second PCR proceeded for 7 to 11 cycles. TCRdb re-derived calls from the 5' RACE reads in MiXCR, one entry per CDR3 protein. The sample records about 800,000 distinct CDR3 sequences, approximately 25% being singletons. The CDR3 length is 16 residues. Germline V gene sequence: CDR1 LGHNA, CDR2 YSLEER. This entry is derived from a study of blood T cells in healthy people across ages. Points from the study as a whole: A conclusive naive versus antigen-experienced comparison was prevented by the unsorted PBMCs. Naive CD4+ cells and diversity were both higher in long-lived donors than in aged donors.

This same sample was also taken into another study, of T cells of mothers and their children.

This TCR was recovered from a boy aged 10-17 years in good health. The chain employs TRBV4-3 and TRBJ2-5; the match to TRBD2 covers 12 bases. The J call may be in error: the DNA end matches TRBJ2-7 better. Material for sequencing was blood. DNA of the CDR3: TGCGCCAGCAGCCCGTCACTAGCGGGAGGCTCCTACGAGCAGTACTTC. It specifies CASSPSLAGGSYEQYF.